Presented here are 27 T cell receptor beta chains from one specimen sequenced in a study of chemoradiotherapy in HPV16-positive cancers. The data were produced by immunoSEQ multiplex PCR, yet TCRdb's version contains in-frame clones alone and is incomplete. The sample has some 14,000 clones, 69% seen once. The material was obtained from a patient who underwent chemoradiotherapy. All receptors derive from a human donor with HPV-associated anogenital cancer.

This chain joins TRBV5-4 and TRBJ2-6; TRBD2 is a possible D gene (6 bases). This CDR3 region has 16 residues. Looked up from germline, CDR1 is SGHNT and CDR2 is YYREEE (reference sequence). V was trimmed by 3 bases and J by 0 bases, leaving 10 bases between them. CDR3: CASSWGLPSGANVLTF. The CDR3, as DNA: TGTGCCAGCAGCTGGGGACTTCCCTCTGGGGCCAACGTCCTGACTTTC.

The rearrangement links TRBV10-3 to TRBJ1-1; the D is unclear. This CDR3 has 13 amino acids. Germline V CDR1 and CDR2: ENHRY, SYGVKD. Trimming pared 6 bases from V and 6 bases from J, leaving 14 bases between. CDR3 sequence: CAIRIDDGPEAFF. CDR3 coding DNA: TGTGCCATCAGAATAGATGACGGACCTGAAGCTTTCTTT.

The V and J genes are TRBV7-2 and TRBJ2-1; 9 positions match TRBD2. Per germline, CDR1 SGHTA and CDR2 FQGNSA. Unmatched junction bases numbered 13, after V lost 1 base and J lost 6 bases. The CDR3 extends over 18 amino acids. The CDR3 DNA reads TGTGCCAGCAGCTTAGGGCTACGCGGGGGGGGTATTGGCAATGAGCAGTTCTTC. Its protein is CASSLGLRGGGIGNEQFF.

The genes are TRBV5-8 and TRBJ1-1, with 7 bases identical to TRBD1. This CDR3 spans 17 amino acids. V trimming: 5 bases; J trimming: 5 bases; junction bases outside the gene matches: 18. Germline CDR1 is SGHTS and CDR2 is YDEGEE. The CDR3: CASRPTRDRKLNTEAFF. In nucleotides, the CDR3 is TGTGCCAGCAGGCCAACCCGGGACAGAAAATTAAATACTGAAGCTTTCTTT.

This rearrangement joins TRBV7-2 to TRBJ2-3, with 12 bases identical to TRBD2. V shed 5 bases and J 3 bases; nucleotides not matched to a gene: 6. This CDR3 is 16 amino acids long. Germline V gene data show CDR1 as SGHTA and CDR2 as FQGNSA. CDR3 amino acids: CASSPRLAGGTDTQYF. CDR3 coding DNA: TGTGCCAGCAGCCCCCGGCTAGCGGGGGGGACAGATACGCAGTATTTT.

This chain connects TRBV7-9 to TRBJ2-7, with D possibly matching TRBD2 (6 bases). V was trimmed by 6 bases and J by 6 bases, leaving 18 bases between them. The CDR3 has 14 residues. Looked up from germline, CDR1 is SEHNR and CDR2 is FQNEAQ (reference sequence). The CDR3 region has the DNA TGTGCCAGCAGTTTGGGGGACTCCAGGGCCGAGCAGTACTTC. Amino acid sequence: CASSLGDSRAEQYF.

In this sample, this clone turned up a few times. This sequence joins TRBV19 and TRBJ1-1; the match to TRBD1 covers 10 bases. From germline, CDR1 is LNHDA and CDR2 SQIVND (reference sequence). V trimming: 10 bases; J trimming: 6 bases; junction bases outside the gene matches: 8. The CDR3 sequence is 13 residues long. The CDR3 DNA reads TGTGCCATATCTGACAGGGGGCGTTCTGAAGCTTTCTTT. It yields the protein CAISDRGRSEAFF.

This chain uses TRBV28 with TRBJ2-7; D gene ambiguous. Trimming stripped 7 bases from V and 6 bases from J, with 10 bases between. CDR1 and CDR2 (germline): MDHEN, SYDVKM. This CDR3 region has 11 residues. CDR3 in DNA: TGTGCCAGCAAAGGCCTTAGCGAGCAGTACTTC. As protein: CASKGLSEQYF.

This chain uses TRBV6-4 with TRBJ2-4, with 7 bases that match TRBD1. CDR1 is MRHNA and CDR2 is SNTAGT in the germline V gene. This CDR3 has 21 amino acids. The V and J ends lost 1 base and 0 bases, in that order; junction bases with no gene match: 18. Here the CDR3 DNA reads TGTGCCAGCAGTGACTTCGATGAAGGTGGGGACAGTCCGCTAGCCAAAAACATTCAGTACTTC. Translation: CASSDFDEGGDSPLAKNIQYF.

This chain uses TRBV28 with TRBJ2-2, with D possibly being TRBD1 or TRBD2 (6 bases each). Deletions cut 10 bases from V and 4 bases from J, with 19 bases between. CDR1 is MDHEN, CDR2 SYDVKM, per germline. The CDR3 spans 15 residues. The CDR3 nucleotides are TGTGCCACCAAAACTACGGGGGCGCGCACCGGGGAGCTGTTTTTT. Translating gives CATKTTGARTGELFF.

The chain couples TRBV10-3 to TRBJ2-5, with a possible D match to TRBD2 (7 bases). This CDR3 has 12 residues. Trimming removed 4 bases from V and 5 bases from J, with 8 bases in between. Germline CDR1 and CDR2: ENHRY and SYGVKD. Here the CDR3 reads CAISGGGETQYF. CDR3 coding DNA: TGTGCCATCAGTGGCGGGGGCGAGACCCAGTACTTC.

This clone was detected only once. The rearrangement joins TRBV19 to TRBJ1-1; D gene unclear. V was cut by 1 base and J by 0 bases, with 6 bases left in between. Germline loops: CDR1 LNHDA, CDR2 SQIVND (reference sequence). The CDR3 has 14 residues. The CDR3 bases are TGTGCCAGTAGTATAGCCGGCATGAACACTGAAGCTTTCTTT. Translation gives CASSIAGMNTEAFF.

V is TRBV11-2 and J is TRBJ1-4; tentative D call: TRBD1 (5 bases). The CDR3 loop spans 13 amino acids. Germline CDR1 is SGHAT and CDR2 is FQNNGV. V shed 1 base and J shed 8 bases, with 8 bases lying between them. CDR3 region: CASSLGQLEKLFF. Here the CDR3 DNA reads TGTGCCAGCAGCTTAGGACAGTTAGAAAAACTGTTTTTT.

This chain joins TRBV7-9 and TRBJ1-2; 7 bases align to TRBD1. Per germline, CDR1 SEHNR and CDR2 FQNEAQ (reference sequence). With 6 bases clipped from V and 4 bases from J, the junction kept 2 bases outside the gene matches. The CDR3 extends over 12 amino acids. The CDR3: CASRRDSYGYTF. The CDR3 DNA reads TGTGCCAGCAGAAGGGACAGCTATGGCTACACCTTC.

This sequence joins TRBV4-1 and TRBJ1-5; the D is unclear. This CDR3 is built from 15 residues. Between the trimmed V and J ends, which lost 1 base and 2 bases, there was a span of 9 bases. Germline V gives CDR1 MGHRA, CDR2 YSYEKL. The CDR3 region is CASSQGVIGNQPQHF. In DNA form, the CDR3 reads TGCGCCAGCAGCCAAGGGGTAATTGGCAATCAGCCCCAGCATTTT.

This chain links TRBV5-4 with TRBJ2-1; D might be TRBD2 (6 bases). This CDR3 is 15 amino acids long. CDR1 is SGHNT, CDR2 YYREEE, per germline (reference sequence). The germline V and J ends were trimmed by 4 bases and 3 bases, with 14 bases remaining between them. The CDR3 coding sequence is TGTGCCAGCAGCGCCGGAGGGGCGGTCTACAATGAGCAGTTCTTC. Residues: CASSAGGAVYNEQFF.

J is TRBJ2-3 and V is TRBV29-1, with a weak D call TRBD2 (5 bases). This CDR3 has 12 residues. In germline, CDR1 is SQVTM, CDR2 ANQGSEA. V lost 3 bases and J lost 1, with 5 bases in between. The CDR3 region is CSVDSGTDTQYF. In nucleotides, the CDR3 is TGCAGCGTTGATAGCGGCACAGATACGCAGTATTTT.

This clone came up once. The chain links TRBV30 to TRBJ2-7; 9 bases fit TRBD1. The length of the CDR3 is 13 residues. CDR1 and CDR2 from the germline V gene are GTSNPN and SVGIG (reference sequence). V lost 8 bases to trimming and J lost 4 bases; unmatched junction nucleotides: 9. DNA for the CDR3: TGTGCCATGAGGGACAGGGAGGCGTACGAGCAGTACTTC. This codes for CAMRDREAYEQYF.

The rearrangement uses TRBV10-1 and TRBJ1-1, with TRBD1 as a possible D gene (5 bases). The length of the CDR3 is 14 residues. V was pared by 3 bases and J by 6 bases, with 14 bases between. Germline V CDR1 and CDR2: WNHNN, SYGVQD (reference sequence). The CDR3 DNA is TGCGCCAGCAGTGATCGAATAAGGGGTGCTGAAGCTTTCTTT. As protein: CASSDRIRGAEAFF.

V usage is TRBV13 and J usage is TRBJ1-2, with D maybe TRBD1 (6 bases). The CDR3 is 15 residues long. Looked up from germline, CDR1 is PRHDT and CDR2 is FYEKMQ (reference sequence). With 5 bases removed from V and 2 bases from J, the gap between germline ends came to 15 bases. The CDR3 nucleotides read TGTGCCAGCAGCGCGGGACAAGGGCTAAACTATGGCTACACCTTC. Translation gives CASSAGQGLNYGYTF. The whole variable domain, remainder taken from reference TRBV13 and TRBJ1-2, is AAGVIQSPRHLIKEKRETATLKCYPIPRHDTVYWYQQGPGQDPQFLISFYEKMQSDKGSIPDRFSAQQFSDYHSELNMSSLELGDSALYFCASSAGQGLNYGYTFGSGTRLTVV.

The chain employs TRBV6-6 and TRBJ1-2; 9 positions agree with TRBD1. The junction had 10 bases not matched to a gene; V was cut back by 10 bases and J by 7 bases. The germline V gene has CDR1 MNHNY and CDR2 SVGAGI (reference sequence). This CDR3 is 13 amino acids long. The CDR3 coding sequence is TGTGCCACTAGTGGACAGGGGTCGACTGGCTACACCTTC. Amino acids: CATSGQGSTGYTF.

This sequence joins TRBV6-5 and TRBJ1-5; tentatively, D is TRBD1 (5 bases). The CDR3 is made up of 15 amino acids. Germline CDR1 reads MNHEY; CDR2 reads SVGAGI. V was cut by 4 bases and J by 4 bases, with 14 bases left in between. The CDR3 bases are TGTGCCAGCAGTTCCAACGGGGGGACGAATCAGCCCCAGCATTTT. This gives the protein CASSSNGGTNQPQHF.

V gene TRBV29-1 combines with J gene TRBJ2-7; 9 bases fit TRBD1. The CDR3 spans 13 residues. J was trimmed by 7 bases and V by 7 bases; bases with no gene match: 11. The V gene's germline CDR1 is SQVTM and CDR2 ANQGSEA. CDR3 nucleotides: TGCAGCGCTTTGCCTGGGACAGGGACTGAGCAGTACTTC. This sequence encodes CSALPGTGTEQYF.

The V call is TRBV5-1, the J call TRBJ2-3, with a possible D match to TRBD2 (6 bases). From germline, CDR1 is SGHRS and CDR2 YFSETQ. The V gene lost 0 bases and the J gene lost 3 bases, with 8 bases spanning the gap. This CDR3 spans 14 amino acids. The CDR3 DNA follows: TGCGCCAGCAGCTTGGCGGGGACTACAGATACGCAGTATTTT. Residues: CASSLAGTTDTQYF.

This chain links TRBV5-1 with TRBJ2-1; 14 bases are a match to TRBD2. Per the germline V gene, CDR1 is SGHRS and CDR2 is YFSETQ. Trimming at V came to 4 bases and at J to 15 bases, leaving 6 bases not matched to a gene. This CDR3 region has 13 residues. This CDR3 is CASSGGLAGVRFF. Here the CDR3 DNA reads TGCGCCAGCAGCGGGGGACTAGCGGGGGTCCGGTTCTTC.

This chain links TRBV7-9 with TRBJ2-2; D perhaps matches TRBD1 (5 bases). Deletions cut 5 bases from V and 4 bases from J, with 11 bases between. The germline V gene encodes CDR1 SEHNR and CDR2 FQNEAQ (reference sequence). The CDR3 length is 14 residues. The CDR3 protein is CASSPQGGTGELFF. The CDR3 DNA reads as TGTGCCAGCAGCCCCCAGGGCGGCACCGGGGAGCTGTTTTTT.

This chain connects TRBV4-2 to TRBJ2-3; 8 nucleotides align to TRBD2. Unmatched junction bases numbered 4, after V lost 0 bases and J lost 2 bases. CDR3 length: 16 amino acids. Germline CDR1 LGHNA, CDR2 YNFKEQ. CDR3 DNA: TGTGCCAGCAGCCAAGATTTCGGGGGGGACACAGATACGCAGTATTTT. Residues: CASSQDFGGDTDTQYF.